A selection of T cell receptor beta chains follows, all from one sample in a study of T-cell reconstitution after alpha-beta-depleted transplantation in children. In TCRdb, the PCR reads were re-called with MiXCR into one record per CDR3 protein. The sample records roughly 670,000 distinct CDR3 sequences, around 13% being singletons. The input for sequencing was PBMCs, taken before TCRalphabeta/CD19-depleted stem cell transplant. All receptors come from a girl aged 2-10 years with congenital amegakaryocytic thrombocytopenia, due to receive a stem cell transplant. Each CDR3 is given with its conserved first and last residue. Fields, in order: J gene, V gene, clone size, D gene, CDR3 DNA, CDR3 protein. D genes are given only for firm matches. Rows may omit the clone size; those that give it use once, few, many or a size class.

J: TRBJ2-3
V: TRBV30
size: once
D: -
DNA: TGTGCCTGGAGTGTACGCGGTGGGGATACGCAGTATTTT
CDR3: CAWSVRGGDTQYF

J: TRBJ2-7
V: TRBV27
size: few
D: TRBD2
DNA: TGTGCCAGCAGCCTAACCTCCGGGACTAGCGTCTACGAGCAGTACTTC
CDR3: CASSLTSGTSVYEQYF

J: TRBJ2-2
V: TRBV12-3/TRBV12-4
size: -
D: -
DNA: TGTGCCAGCAGTTCCCTCGCAGGGATCACCGGGGAGCTGTTTTTT
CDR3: CASSSLAGITGELFF

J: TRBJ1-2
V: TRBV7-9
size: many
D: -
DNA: TGTGCCAGCAGCTTAGTAGGGGAAAGGGACTATGGCTACACCTTC
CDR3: CASSLVGERDYGYTF

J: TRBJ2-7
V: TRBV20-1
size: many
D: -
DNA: TGCAGTGCTGGGGGATGGAACGAGCAGTACTTC
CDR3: CSAGGWNEQYF

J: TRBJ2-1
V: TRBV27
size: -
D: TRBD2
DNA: TGTGCCAGCAGTTTAACGGCGGGAGGGCCTAATGAGCAGTTCTTC
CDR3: CASSLTAGGPNEQFF

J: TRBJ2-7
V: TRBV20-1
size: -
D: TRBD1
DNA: TGCAGTGCTGGGGTGGGGACAGCAGCCTTAAGCTCCTACGAGCAGTACTTC
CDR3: CSAGVGTAALSSYEQYF

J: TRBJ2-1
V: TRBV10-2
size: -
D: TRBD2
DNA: TGCGCCAGCAGTCTGACTAGCTCCTACAATGAGCAGTCCTTC
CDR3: CASSLTSSYNEQSF

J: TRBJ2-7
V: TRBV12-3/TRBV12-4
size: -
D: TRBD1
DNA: TGTGCCAGCAGCCGCACGACAGGGCACGAGCAGTACTTC
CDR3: CASSRTTGHEQYF

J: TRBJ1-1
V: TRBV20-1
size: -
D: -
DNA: TGCAGTGCTAGTTTCCCCCCCCCCGGGGTTTTCGTTTTC
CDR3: CSASFPPPGVFVF

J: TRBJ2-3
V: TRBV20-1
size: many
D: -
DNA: TGCAGTGCTAGAGATTACGGGCTTAGCACAGATACGCAGTATTTT
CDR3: CSARDYGLSTDTQYF

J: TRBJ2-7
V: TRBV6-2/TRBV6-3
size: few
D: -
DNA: TGTGCCAGCAGTGACCAGTCCTACGAGCAGTACTTC
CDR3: CASSDQSYEQYF

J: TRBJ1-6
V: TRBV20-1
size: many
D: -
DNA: TGCAGTGCTAGACTGCTGGGGGGGAATTCACCCCTCCACTTT
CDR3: CSARLLGGNSPLHF

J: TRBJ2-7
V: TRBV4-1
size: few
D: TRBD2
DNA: TGCGCCAGCAGCCAAGATCAATTAGCGGGAGGCTACGAGCAGTACTTC
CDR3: CASSQDQLAGGYEQYF

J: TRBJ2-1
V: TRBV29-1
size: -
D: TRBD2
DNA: TGCAGCGTTGTTAGCGGGAGGGTACCTTATGAGCAGTTCTTC
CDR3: CSVVSGRVPYEQFF

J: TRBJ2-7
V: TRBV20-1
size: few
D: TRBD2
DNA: TGCAGTGCTAGAGATTTGGCTAGCGGACCCGTTTACGAGCAGTACTTC
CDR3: CSARDLASGPVYEQYF

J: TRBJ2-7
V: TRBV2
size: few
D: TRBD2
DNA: TGTGCCAGCCTCCAGGGACTAGCGGGAGAAAGTAGTCACGAGCAGTACTTC
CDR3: CASLQGLAGESSHEQYF

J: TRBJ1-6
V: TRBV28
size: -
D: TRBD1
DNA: TGTGCCAGCAGTCTCGTCCCGGGACAGGGATCCCTCCACTTT
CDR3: CASSLVPGQGSLHF

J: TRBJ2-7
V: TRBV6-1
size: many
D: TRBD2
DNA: TGTGCCAGCAGTGGGACTAGCGGGAGCTCTTGGGGCTCCTACGAGCAGTACTTC
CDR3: CASSGTSGSSWGSYEQYF

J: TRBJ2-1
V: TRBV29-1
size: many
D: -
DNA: TGCAGCGTTGAAGCTTGGGGAGCTAGCTCGGATAATGAGCAGTTCTTC
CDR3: CSVEAWGASSDNEQFF

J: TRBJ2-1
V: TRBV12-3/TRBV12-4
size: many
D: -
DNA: TGTGCCAGCAGAGCCGGAGGCTATGAGCAGTTCTTC
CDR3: CASRAGGYEQFF

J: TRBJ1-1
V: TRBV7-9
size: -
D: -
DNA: TGTGCCAGCCGCATCCTGGGGTCCCGAACTGAAGCTTTCTTT
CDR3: CASRILGSRTEAFF

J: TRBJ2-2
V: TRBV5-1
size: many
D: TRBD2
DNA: TGCGCCAGCAGCTTGGCTAGCGGGACGAACACCGGGGAGCTGTTTTTT
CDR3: CASSLASGTNTGELFF

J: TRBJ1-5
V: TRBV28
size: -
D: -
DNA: TGTGCCAGCCTAGGGACTTATAGCAATCAGCCCCAGCATTTT
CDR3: CASLGTYSNQPQHF

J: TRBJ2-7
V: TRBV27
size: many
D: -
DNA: TGTGCCAGCAGCCTCATTGGCTCCTACGAGCAGTACTTC
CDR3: CASSLIGSYEQYF

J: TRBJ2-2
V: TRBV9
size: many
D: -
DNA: TGTGCCAGCAGCGTAGCTCTCGATCAAGACGCCTCCTTGGAGCTGTTTTTT
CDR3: CASSVALDQDASLELFF

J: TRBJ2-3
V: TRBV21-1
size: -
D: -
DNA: TGTGCCAGCAGCAAAGGGAGGAAGTACACAGATACGCAGTATTTT
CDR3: CASSKGRKYTDTQYF

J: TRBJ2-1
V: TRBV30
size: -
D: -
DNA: TGTGCCTGGAGTGTAGCCAGGCTCAATGAGCAGTTCTTC
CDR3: CAWSVARLNEQFF

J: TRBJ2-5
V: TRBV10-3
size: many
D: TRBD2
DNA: TGTGCCATTTCTTACGGGAGGGGGCAAGAGACCCAGTACTTC
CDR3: CAISYGRGQETQYF

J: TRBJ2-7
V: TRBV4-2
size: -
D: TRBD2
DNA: TGTGCCAGCAGCCAAGATTCTAGCGGGAGTTGGGAGCAGTACTTC
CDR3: CASSQDSSGSWEQYF

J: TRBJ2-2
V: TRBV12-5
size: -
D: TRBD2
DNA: TGTGCTAGTGGTTGGACTAGCCGGGAGCTGTTTTTT
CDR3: CASGWTSRELFF